This entry lists 8 T cell receptor beta chains sequenced from one sample in a study of cytomegalovirus exposure and HLA in healthy donors. The PCR contained 60 Vbeta and 13 Jbeta primers. Sequencing used immunoSEQ multiplex PCR; TCRdb keeps in-frame clones, though not all of them. The sample includes around 150,000 clones, approximately 80% of them seen just once. Sequencing was carried out using PBMCs. The receptors come from a man aged 25 to 45 in good health and CMV-seronegative.

The chain carries TRBV21-1 and TRBJ2-1; TRBD2 is the table's D call, not checked against the DNA. TRBV21-1 counts as a pseudogene. This CDR3 comprises 14 residues. This CDR3 reads CASSKGGTGGEQFF. In DNA form, the CDR3 reads TGTGCCAGCAGCAAGGGCGGGACGGGGGGTGAGCAGTTCTTC.

This sequence joins TRBV5-4 and TRBJ2-2; D unclear. CDR1 and CDR2 (germline): SGHNT, YYREEE (reference sequence). This CDR3 contains 15 residues. V was shortened by 1 base and J by 1 base, with 8 bases between the two germline ends. The CDR3 DNA follows: TGTGCCAGCAGCTTGTTGACGGGGAACACCGGGGAGCTGTTTTTT. Translated, it gives CASSLLTGNTGELFF.

This clone was seen more than once but under ten times. The rearrangement uses TRBV4-2 and TRBJ2-1, with 9 bases matching TRBD2. Per the germline V gene, CDR1 is LGHNA and CDR2 is YNFKEQ. This CDR3 spans 16 amino acids. Germline trimming cut 5 bases from V and 7 bases from J; bases unmatched to any gene: 12. The CDR3: CASSLGAGGPGNEQFF. The DNA of the CDR3 is TGTGCCAGCAGCTTGGGGGCGGGAGGGCCGGGAAATGAGCAGTTCTTC.

The chain couples TRBV18 to TRBJ1-2; 7 bases fit TRBD1. The V gene's germline CDR1 is KGHSH and CDR2 LQKENI. The V and J ends lost 3 bases and 0 bases, in that order; junction bases with no gene match: 4. The CDR3 covers 15 residues. In DNA, the CDR3 is TGTGCCAGCTCACCCGGGACAGAAGCTAACTATGGCTACACCTTC. Translated: CASSPGTEANYGYTF.

The chain has TRBV30 and TRBJ2-2; D call uncertain. Germline V CDR1 and CDR2: GTSNPN, SVGIG (reference sequence). V was trimmed by 1 base and J by 3 bases, leaving 6 bases between them. This CDR3 is built from 13 residues. The CDR3 DNA reads TGTGCCTGGAGTGGACAAGACACCGGGGAGCTGTTTTTT. It encodes CAWSGQDTGELFF.

V is TRBV7-9 and J is TRBJ1-4; the D is unclear. V lost 5 bases to trimming and J lost 8 bases, with 21 bases between them. This CDR3 has 16 residues. Germline V CDR1 and CDR2: SEHNR, FQNEAQ (reference sequence). The CDR3 region is CASSRLGRSGTEKLFF. CDR3 DNA sequence: TGTGCCAGCAGCCGCCTAGGGAGGAGTGGTACGGAAAAACTGTTTTTT.

CDR3 sequence: CASSQGSVFPYEQYF. Written as DNA, the CDR3 is TGCGCCAGCAGCCAAGGTTCAGTCTTCCCCTACGAGCAGTACTTC. The chain employs TRBV4-3 and TRBJ2-7; D is unclear. CDR1 LGHNA and CDR2 YSLEER come from the germline V gene. Trimming left V 1 base short and J 2 bases short, with 12 bases between. This CDR3 spans 15 amino acids.

The CDR3: CASSTGGGLYYEQYF. The CDR3 DNA reads TGTGCCAGTAGCACAGGGGGAGGGCTTTACTACGAGCAGTACTTC. The chain combines TRBV19 with TRBJ2-7; tentative D call: TRBD1 (8 bases). The CDR3 contains 15 residues. In germline, CDR1 is LNHDA, CDR2 SQIVND (reference sequence). The ends were cut back, 6 bases at V and 3 bases at J, with 18 bases in the middle.